This T cell receptor (beta chain) was obtained from a study of response to subunit inactivated influenza vaccine (dated by TCRdb to 2016 to 2018). Background for the entire study: The study used deep quantitative T cell receptor repertoire profiling to track responses to a trivalent subunit inactivated influenza vaccine.

CDR1 and CDR2 are drawn from the germline V gene (reference sequence): WNHNN, SYGVQD. V drops 6 bases and J drops 6 bases, leaving 8 bases in between. The cysteine opens and the phenylalanine closes a CDR3 of 12 amino acids. This entry keeps only the CDR3 DNA: 36 bases, framed from base 1. Turning to this clonotype: Its antigen remains undetermined. There are no base qualities to consult, and no much larger clone falls within one base.

The library was produced with RT-PCR. Instrument on record: Illumina HiSeq 2500. TCRdb took the public reads, trimmed them with fastp at Q25, ran MiXCR for clone calling and kept in-frame beta chains. Every CDR3 protein is listed once, alongside the most common genes and DNA of its rows. In all, the sample holds 500,000 to 600,000 distinct CDR3 sequences, and 15% to 20% of those were seen once. The top ten clones comprise approximately 3% of the sample. Study-level results and caveats: The authors proposed that each seasonal influenza vaccination may bring in only a limited number of new T cells.

Material: CD4+ T cells sorted from PBMCs, obtained around 25 months after vaccination. The sequence links TRBV10-1 to TRBJ2-2, and perhaps TRBD1 as D gene, on 5 matching bases. The sequence was collected from a man between 50 and 69 years old who received an inactivated influenza vaccine. Donor details come from another sample of the same person, matched by shared clones. This receptor carries the CDR3 CASSRRAGELFF. The sequenced DNA: TGCGCCAGCAGCCGCAGGGCCGGGGAGCTGTTTTTT.